This paragraph reports one TCR beta chain. Its antigen is still unknown. The sample comes from a study of cytotoxic CD8 clonotypes in ibrutinib-treated CLL. Turning to the study itself: In all, about a dozen patients were relapsed/refractory, approximately 14 were treatment-naive and about 17 were IGHV unmutated. After treatment lasting a median approximately eleven months, range 6 to 36, response samples were collected. Notes on the study in general: Before falling back toward baseline at progression, clonality had risen at the time of ibrutinib response. Shared public clonotypes were rare, and on treatment they either got smaller or stayed the same.

The V and J ends lost 5 bases and 13 bases respectively, with 12 bases between them. Germline CDR1 and CDR2: SGHAT and FQNNGV. This CDR3 spans 11 amino acids. Measured with immunoSEQ multiplex PCR; TCRdb has only the in-frame clones, and not every one. The table has hundreds of thousands of clones, 60% to 80% seen once. The sample in question was PBMCs, obtained after 12 months of ibrutinib treatment. This receptor was taken from a human donor with chronic lymphocytic leukemia. The gene calls are TRBV11-2 and TRBJ2-1; TRBD2 is a possible D gene (6 bases). The CDR3 is CASSAGRTQFF. CDR3 coding DNA: TGTGCCAGCAGCGCGGGACGGACACAGTTCTTC.